This TCR beta chain was found in a study of vaccination and CD4 T cells after COVID-19. The CDR3 runs 16 residues. Germline lookup yields CDR1 SGHTA and CDR2 FQGNSA. J gave up 3 bases and V 2 bases, and 7 bases lay outside the gene matches. Comment on this clonotype: Its antigen is undetermined.

Cultured CD4+ T-cell DNA underwent Oncomine TCR Beta short-read sequencing. MiXCR, applied by TCRdb to the PCR reads, yields one record per CDR3 protein. Here the sample spans fewer than 30,000 distinct CDR3 sequences, under 40% being singletons. Time point indicated: late sampling 161 to 241 days after vaccination in three convalescent patients. This sample's treatment: roughly 10-day PBMC culture with coronavirus spike peptide pools or control peptides (ViraFEST assay). The sample here was CD4+ T cells from blood, cultured in vitro, taken about 7 months after SARS-CoV-2 vaccination. The chain carries TRBV7-2 and TRBJ2-3; the match to TRBD1 covers 8 bases. The source is a human donor who had recovered from COVID-19. In DNA, the CDR3 is TGTGCCAGCAGCTTAATGTTAGGACAGGGAACAGATACGCAGTATTTT. Amino acids: CASSLMLGQGTDTQYF.